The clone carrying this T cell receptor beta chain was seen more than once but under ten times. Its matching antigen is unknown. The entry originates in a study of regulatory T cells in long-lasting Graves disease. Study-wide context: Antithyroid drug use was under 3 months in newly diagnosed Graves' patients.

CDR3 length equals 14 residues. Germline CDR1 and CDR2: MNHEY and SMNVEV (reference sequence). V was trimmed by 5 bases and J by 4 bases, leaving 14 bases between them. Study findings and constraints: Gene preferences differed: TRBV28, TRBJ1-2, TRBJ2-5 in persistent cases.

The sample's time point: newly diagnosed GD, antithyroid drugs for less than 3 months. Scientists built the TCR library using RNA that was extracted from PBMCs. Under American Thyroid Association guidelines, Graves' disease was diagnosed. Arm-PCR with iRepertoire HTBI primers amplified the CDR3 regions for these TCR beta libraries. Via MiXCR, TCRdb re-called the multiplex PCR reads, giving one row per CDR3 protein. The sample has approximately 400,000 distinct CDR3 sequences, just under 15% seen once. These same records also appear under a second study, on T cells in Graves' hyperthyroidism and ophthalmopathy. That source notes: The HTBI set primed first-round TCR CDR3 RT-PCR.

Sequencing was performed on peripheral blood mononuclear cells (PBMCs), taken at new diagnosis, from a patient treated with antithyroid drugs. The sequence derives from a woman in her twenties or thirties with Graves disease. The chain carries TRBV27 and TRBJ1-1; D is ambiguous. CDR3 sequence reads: CASSPLGLFTEAFF. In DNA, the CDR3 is TGTGCCAGCAGTCCCCTCGGGCTCTTCACTGAAGCTTTCTTT.